This record covers a single TCR beta chain. Assay: immunoSEQ multiplex PCR; the TCRdb copy retains only in-frame clones and omits some. The sample carries roughly 250,000 clones, roughly 88% recorded once. This record belongs to a study of blood T cell repertoires in COVID-19. This CDR3 comprises 14 residues. V lost 5 bases, J lost 2 bases, and 3 bases stayed unmatched. The germline V gene has CDR1 SGHTA and CDR2 FQGNSA. This receptor was identified in a woman in her thirties or forties with acute COVID-19. The chain uses TRBV7-2 and TRBJ2-5; TRBD1 agrees at 9 bases. The sample taken for sequencing was PBMCs or T cells enriched from blood (not recorded which). CDR3 sequence: CASSTGQGQETQYF. Written as DNA, the CDR3 is TGTGCCAGCAGCACGGGACAGGGTCAAGAGACCCAGTACTTC.